The clone carrying this TCR beta chain was detected only a few times. This record comes from a study of T-cell memory formation after mild COVID-19. TCRdb re-called the 5' RACE reads with MiXCR, one entry per CDR3 protein. The data hold about 180,000 distinct CDR3 sequences, with approximately 17% observed a single time. Germline V gene data show CDR1 as SNHLY and CDR2 as FYNNEI. V was clipped by 6 bases and J by 7 bases, with 22 bases between them. The CDR3 covers 16 residues. Sequencing was performed on PBMCs or a T cell subset sorted from them (not recorded which). The sequence came from a young man who had mild COVID-19 (a few samples of this study predate the infection). Cell type and time point are not known. The chain is built from TRBV2 and TRBJ1-5; a possible D gene is TRBD1 (5 bases). DNA for the CDR3: TGTGCCAGCAGCTTAGACAGCGTAGGAGGGAGGCAGCCCCAGCATTTT. Amino acids: CASSLDSVGGRQPQHF.